These 29 T cell receptor beta chains share one sample of origin, sequenced in a study of kidney transplant recipient with SARS-CoV-2 infection. One entry per CDR3 protein, called by TCRdb with MiXCR from the reads. The data show roughly 230,000 distinct CDR3 sequences, 25% to 30% seen once. Sequenced here: a blood sample, sampled at baseline and between days 110 and 120 from a kidney transplant recipient. The receptors shown here come from a male patient in his 30s who had COVID-19 and was a kidney transplant recipient. A share of the T cells may be of graft donor origin.

This clonotype was recorded a few times. V gene TRBV7-2 combines with J gene TRBJ2-3; 9 nucleotides match TRBD2. Germline V lookup: CDR1 SGHTA, CDR2 FQGNSA. The V segment lost 1 base and the J segment 9 bases; nucleotides outside the gene matches: 14. The CDR3 contains 17 residues. The CDR3: CASSLDRLAVWRGTQYF. CDR3 nucleotide sequence: TGTGCCAGCAGCTTAGATCGACTAGCGGTCTGGAGGGGCACGCAGTATTTT.

This clonotype was detected ten times or more. This chain joins TRBV6-5 and TRBJ2-1; D tentatively reads TRBD1 or TRBD2 (5 bases each). Deletions cut 6 bases from V and 6 bases from J, with 12 bases between. Germline CDR1 reads MNHEY; CDR2 reads SVGAGI. The CDR3 runs to 13 residues. CDR3 in DNA: TGTGCCAGCAGCTTGGGACGGTTCAATGAGCAGTTCTTC. It yields the protein CASSLGRFNEQFF.

This clonotype was found many times. The V gene is TRBV12-3 or TRBV12-4, the J gene TRBJ1-2, with TRBD1 matching 7 bases. The CDR3 covers 13 residues. The V gene end was trimmed by 3 bases and the J gene end by 3 bases; junction bases not matched to a gene: 1. Here the CDR3 DNA reads TGTGCCAGCAGTTTCGACAGGGACTATGGCTACACCTTC. It yields the protein CASSFDRDYGYTF.

This clonotype was seen repeatedly, ten times or more. The J gene is TRBJ1-4, the V gene TRBV29-1; no definite D call. V shed 7 bases and J shed 3 bases, with 12 bases lying between them. Germline CDR1 and CDR2: SQVTM and ANQGSEA. The CDR3 has 13 amino acids. This CDR3 is CSARLTANEKLFF. The CDR3 nucleotides are TGCAGCGCACGACTAACGGCTAATGAAAAACTGTTTTTT.

Only one count was recorded for this clonotype. The chain is built from TRBV6-2 or TRBV6-3 and TRBJ1-1, with a possible D match to TRBD1 (6 bases). CDR3 size: 15 residues. In germline, CDR1 is MNHEY, CDR2 SVGEGT. V was shortened by 1 base and J by 4 bases, with 13 bases between the two germline ends. Here the CDR3 reads CASSYYRARTTEAFF. CDR3 DNA: TGTGCCAGCAGTTACTACAGGGCTCGGACCACTGAAGCTTTCTTT.

About this clonotype: This may arise from a read error, as a much more abundant clone is one base away. The genes are TRBV19 and TRBJ2-4; the D gene is possibly TRBD2 (7 bases). The J call is in doubt because the DNA end fits TRBJ2-7 better. The CDR3 has 16 amino acids. Per the germline V gene, CDR1 is LNHDA and CDR2 is SQIVND (reference sequence). Here the CDR3 reads CASSILARGGLYEQYF. The CDR3 region has the DNA TGTGCCAGTAGTATACTGGCGAGGGGGGGACTCTACGAGCAGTACTTC.

For this clonotype: This sequence may be a read error, since a much larger clone differs from it by one base. The chain couples TRBV3-2 to TRBJ2-1. TRBV3-2 is a pseudogene segment. There are 13 residues in the CDR3. The CDR3 bases are TGTGTCAGCAGCCAAGATGTCCGACCCGAGCAGTTCTTC. Its translation is CVSSQDVRPEQFF.

This clonotype appeared many times. The J gene is TRBJ1-1, the V gene TRBV6-5; 8 nucleotides align to TRBD1. This CDR3 is 13 amino acids long. Germline V gives CDR1 MNHEY, CDR2 SVGAGI. V was pared by 5 bases and J by 7 bases, with 6 bases of the junction left unmatched. This chain's CDR3 is CASSVDRGLEAFF. The CDR3, as DNA: TGTGCCAGCAGTGTAGACAGGGGCCTTGAAGCTTTCTTT.

In the case of this clonotype: This may arise from a read error, as a much more abundant clone is one base away. The rearrangement uses TRBV4-3 and TRBJ1-2; D not resolved. CDR1 is LGHNA and CDR2 is YSLEER in the germline V gene. V lost 5 bases, J lost 4 bases, and 23 bases lay in between. This CDR3 comprises 17 residues. The DNA of the CDR3 is TGCGCCAGCAGCTGGGCAGTAGGACGTCGAAAGACCTATGGCTACACCTTC. Residues: CASSWAVGRRKTYGYTF.

This clonotype was observed at least ten times. The chain is built from TRBV28 and TRBJ2-4, with D unclear. The V end was cut by 0 bases, the J end by 0 bases, with 3 bases between. CDR1 is MDHEN and CDR2 is SYDVKM in the germline V gene. There are 14 residues in the CDR3. The CDR3 sequence is CASSLWGAKNIQYF. The CDR3 DNA is TGTGCCAGCAGTTTATGGGGAGCCAAAAACATTCAGTACTTC.

Worth noting for this clonotype: A read error may be the cause here, since a much bigger clone is one base away. The chain couples TRBV29-1 to TRBJ1-1; possible D gene TRBD1, 5 bases. Looked up from germline, CDR1 is SQVTM and CDR2 is ANQGSEA. There are 12 residues in the CDR3. This chain's CDR3 is CGVVGGSTEAFF. CDR3 bases: TGCGGCGTTGTCGGGGGATCCACTGAAGCTTTCTTT.

This clonotype was counted at least ten times. The J gene is TRBJ1-5, the V gene TRBV7-2; D may be TRBD1 (6 bases). Between the trimmed V and J ends, which lost 3 bases and 4 bases, there was a span of 10 bases. CDR1 and CDR2 from the germline V gene are SGHTA and FQGNSA. The CDR3 loop spans 14 amino acids. CDR3 sequence (DNA): TGTGCCAGCAGCTTGGGGCAGGGGAATCAGCCCCAGCATTTT. Amino acids: CASSLGQGNQPQHF. Looking up the rest from reference TRBV7-2 and TRBJ1-5 gives the full variable domain: GAGVSQSPSNKVTEKGKDVELRCDPISGHTALYWYRQSLGQGLEFLIYFQGNSAPDKSGLPSDRFSAERTGGSVSTLTIQRTQQEDSAVYLCASSLGQGNQPQHFGDGTRLSIL.

Regarding this clonotype: Being one base from a much bigger clone, this may be a read error. This chain joins TRBV12-3 or TRBV12-4 and TRBJ2-1, with 11 bases fitting TRBD2. The DNA end lines up better with TRBJ2-7; the J call may be wrong. The length of the CDR3 is 16 residues. The CDR3 sequence is CASSYLGSGGVDEQYF. The CDR3 bases are TGTGCCAGCAGCTACCTGGGTAGCGGGGGGGTGGATGAGCAGTACTTC.

This rearrangement joins TRBV6-2 or TRBV6-3 to TRBJ2-1; maybe TRBD2 (6 bases). The CDR3 covers 15 residues. V lost 5 bases, J lost 4 bases, and 15 bases lay in between. Germline V CDR1 and CDR2: MNHEY, SVGEGT. CDR3 DNA sequence: TGTGCCAGCAGTATCAATAGCGGACCGTACAATGAGCAGTTCTTC. Translating it yields CASSINSGPYNEQFF.

The sample holds one count of this clonotype. A much larger clone differs by one base, so this may be a read error. In this CDR3 the conserved last residue, phenylalanine or tryptophan, is missing, so a read error is likely. The chain employs TRBV11-2 and TRBJ2-7; either TRBD1 or TRBD2 may supply D (5 bases each). With 5 bases removed from V and 2 bases from J, the gap between germline ends came to 13 bases. The CDR3 consists of 14 residues. CDR1 and CDR2 from the germline V gene are SGHAT and FQNNGV. DNA for the CDR3: TGTGCCAGCAGCCCGGGACGTCGAACCTACGAGCAGTACCTC. This encodes CASSPGRRTYEQYL.

With respect to this clonotype: Just one base apart from a much larger clone, this may be a read error. This chain links TRBV3-1 with TRBJ2-5; D is uncertain. CDR3 length equals 17 residues. Looked up from germline, CDR1 is LGHDT and CDR2 is YNNKEL (reference sequence). CDR3 region: CAGSLVSPISFSETQYF. CDR3 nucleotides: TGTGCCGGCAGCTTGGTTAGTCCCATTTCTTTCTCTGAGACCCAGTACTTC.

This clonotype has ten or more counts. The CDR3 protein is CASSFPHGVTGDYEQYF. The CDR3 DNA reads TGTGCCAGCAGTTTCCCGCATGGGGTGACAGGGGACTACGAGCAGTACTTC. The chain combines TRBV28 with TRBJ2-7, with 8 bases lining up with TRBD1. Germline V gives CDR1 MDHEN, CDR2 SYDVKM. With 3 bases clipped from V and 3 bases from J, the junction kept 13 bases outside the gene matches. The CDR3 consists of 17 residues.

In the case of this clonotype: The conserved final phenylalanine or tryptophan is absent from the CDR3, which likely points to a read error. V and J are TRBV9 and TRBJ1-3; tentative D call: TRBD1 (6 bases). V lost 4 bases to trimming and J lost 0 bases, with 32 bases between them. CDR1 SGDLS and CDR2 YYNGEE come from the germline V gene. The CDR3 contains 22 residues. Here the CDR3 reads CASSPIGSPGHPRGASGNTIYS. CDR3 sequence (DNA): TGTGCCAGCAGCCCTATTGGCTCACCGGGACACCCGAGGGGTGCCTCTGGAAACACCATATATTCT.

This clonotype was detected ten times or more. The chain employs TRBV23-1 and TRBJ2-7; weak D call: TRBD1 (5 bases). TRBV23-1 is given ORF status, its function remaining uncertain. The CDR3 sequence is 14 residues long. The V end was cut by 5 bases, the J end by 3 bases, with 14 bases between. CDR3 region: CASSSAGSLYEQYF. In DNA form, the CDR3 reads TGCGCCAGCAGTTCCGCAGGGTCCCTCTACGAGCAGTACTTC.

This clonotype appeared once. This sequence may be a read error, since a much larger clone differs from it by one base. The gene calls are TRBV27 and TRBJ2-5; D gene uncertain. The length of the CDR3 is 13 residues. Germline V lookup: CDR1 MNHEY, CDR2 SMNVEV (reference sequence). The ends were cut back, 8 bases at V and 7 bases at J, with 17 bases in the middle. CDR3 loop: CASSRAEKGTQYF. DNA for the CDR3: TGTGCCAGCTCCCGGGCAGAGAAAGGGACCCAGTACTTC.

The count of this clonotype is one. Given a much more abundant clone one base away, this may be a read error. The rearrangement uses TRBV12-3 or TRBV12-4 and TRBJ1-2; no clear D. The CDR3 has 17 residues. Here the CDR3 DNA reads TGTGCCGGCAGTATCAGGAACACAGCAGGAAAGACCTATGGCTACACCTTC. Encoded protein: CAGSIRNTAGKTYGYTF.

This clonotype was observed many times. V usage is TRBV12-3 or TRBV12-4 and J usage is TRBJ1-5; TRBD1 matches 7 bases. V shed 2 bases, J shed 3 bases, and the junction held 13 bases outside the gene matches. The CDR3 is 18 amino acids. The chain's CDR3 is CASSLKGLAQGNNQPQHF. The CDR3 DNA reads TGTGCCAGCAGTTTAAAAGGGCTAGCACAGGGGAACAATCAGCCCCAGCATTTT.

As for this clonotype: This may be a read error: a much more frequent sequence differs by one nucleotide. V gene TRBV28 combines with J gene TRBJ1-5, with a tentative D call TRBD1 (6 bases). The germline gives CDR1 MDHEN, CDR2 SYDVKM. This CDR3 is built from 14 residues. CDR3 sequence: CAGSSGQYNQPQHF. The CDR3 bases are TGTGCCGGCAGTTCTGGACAGTATAATCAGCCCCAGCATTTT.

This clonotype was counted only a few times. J is TRBJ2-3 and V is TRBV20-1, with 9 bases identical to TRBD1. V dropped 0 bases and J dropped 1; count of bases not matched to a gene: 8. The CDR3 contains 17 residues. Germline CDR1 is DFQATT and CDR2 is SNEGSKA (reference sequence). The CDR3 sequence is CSARDQSTGGGTDTQYF. The CDR3 DNA sequence: TGCAGTGCTAGAGATCAATCGACAGGGGGGGGCACAGATACGCAGTATTTT.

The sample holds many counts of this clonotype. The J gene is TRBJ1-4, the V gene TRBV6-5; D not certain. The CDR3 has 12 residues. V lost 8 bases and J 2 bases, leaving 6 bases between the germline ends. Germline CDR1 reads MNHEY; CDR2 reads SVGAGI. The chain's CDR3 is CASHGTNEKLFF. The CDR3 bases are TGTGCCAGCCATGGCACTAATGAAAAACTGTTTTTT.

This clonotype was picked up a small number of times. The chain employs TRBV19 and TRBJ1-1; unclear D gene. V was cut by 3 bases and J by 4 bases, with 15 bases left in between. Germline-derived CDR1 and CDR2 are LNHDA and SQIVND (reference sequence). The CDR3 is made up of 15 amino acids. CDR3 nucleotides: TGTGCCAGTAGTATTCCAGGCCCCGGGGTCACTGAAGCTTTCTTT. This gives the protein CASSIPGPGVTEAFF.

J is TRBJ2-7 and V is TRBV5-1; either TRBD1 or TRBD2 may supply D (6 bases each). The J call is uncertain, as TRBJ2-5 better fits the DNA end. CDR1 and CDR2 (germline): SGHRS, YFSETQ. The CDR3 is 14 amino acids. This CDR3 is CASSSIGGGETQYF. The DNA for the CDR3 is TGCGCCAGCAGCTCAATTGGAGGGGGGGAGACCCAGTACTTC.

This clonotype was seen repeatedly, ten times or more. This chain joins TRBV12-3 or TRBV12-4 and TRBJ1-2; D gene uncertain. The CDR3 loop spans 17 amino acids. Trimming cost V 5 bases and J 4 bases, with 23 bases left between them. CDR3 DNA: TGTGCCAGCAGTGTCATATTCAGCTTCCGAAAGACCTATGGCTACACCTTC. Encoded protein: CASSVIFSFRKTYGYTF.

Many counts were recorded for this clonotype. V usage is TRBV7-7 and J usage is TRBJ1-2; D is ambiguous. This CDR3 spans 17 amino acids. With 5 bases removed from V and 4 bases from J, the gap between germline ends came to 23 bases. Germline lookup yields CDR1 SSHAT and CDR2 FNYEAQ (reference sequence). CDR3: CASSVHGKCRKTYGYTF. CDR3 bases: TGTGCCAGCAGCGTTCATGGTAAGTGCCGAAAGACCTATGGCTACACCTTC.